This is a list of T cell receptor beta chains from one sample in a study of radiation and T cells in renal cell carcinoma. Profiled with immunoSEQ multiplex PCR; TCRdb holds only in-frame clones, not every one. The repertoire holds some 150,000 clones, with 70% to 90% as singletons. This specimen consisted of blood, obtained from a patient whose treatment included radiotherapy and nephrectomy. The source is a woman aged 45-65 years with renal cell carcinoma. The CDR3 runs from the conserved cysteine through the conserved F or W. The D gene is left open where the match is weak. For some rows the clone size is stated as once, few or many, or as a class when expanded; others skip it.

clone size,J gene,V gene,D gene,CDR3 DNA,CDR3 protein
-,TRBJ2-3,TRBV19,-,TGTGCCAGTAGTAGGGCGGTCACAGATACGCAGTATTTT,CASSRAVTDTQYF
-,TRBJ2-6,TRBV7-9,-,TGTGCCAGCAGCTTGACAGTTCCCTCTGGGGCCAACGTCCTGACTTTC,CASSLTVPSGANVLTF
-,TRBJ1-2,TRBV27,-,TGTGCCAGCAGTTCCCTGCAGGGGAACTATGGCTACACCTTC,CASSSLQGNYGYTF
-,TRBJ1-1,TRBV4-3,-,TGCGCCAGCAGCCGCCAGAGTGACACTGAAGCTTTCTTT,CASSRQSDTEAFF
-,TRBJ1-5,TRBV28,TRBD1,TGTGCCAGCAGTCTTACTCTCGGGGACAGGAAGTTTCAGCCCCAGCATTTT,CASSLTLGDRKFQPQHF
-,TRBJ1-5,TRBV29-1,-,TGCAGCGTAGACGACTGTCAGCCCCAGCATTTT,CSVDDCQPQHF
-,TRBJ2-3,TRBV2,-,TGTGCCAGCAGTGAAACGGGTTTCACTAGCACAGATACGCAGTATTTT,CASSETGFTSTDTQYF
-,TRBJ2-5,TRBV5-4,-,TGTGCCAGCAGCTTTGACCAAGAGACCCAGTACTTC,CASSFDQETQYF
-,TRBJ1-1,TRBV6-6,-,TGTGCCAGCAGTCAAAGAAACACTGAAGCTTTCTTT,CASSQRNTEAFF
-,TRBJ2-7,TRBV5-1,TRBD2,TGCGCCAGCAGCAGCCAGATTACTAGCGGGAGTGACGAGCAGTACTTC,CASSSQITSGSDEQYF
-,TRBJ2-7,TRBV7-2,-,TGTGCCAGCAGCCCCGCCTACGAGCAGTACTTC,CASSPAYEQYF
-,TRBJ2-2,TRBV9,-,TGTGCCAGCACCTCTCCCAAGGGGGCCGGGGAGCTGTTTTTT,CASTSPKGAGELFF
once,TRBJ1-4,TRBV28,-,TGTGCCAGCAGTTTAGGGGGACATCATAATGAAAAACTGTTTTTT,CASSLGGHHNEKLFF
-,TRBJ1-2,TRBV5-4,-,TGTGCCAGCAGCTCCGACGGGTATGGCTACACCTTC,CASSSDGYGYTF
-,TRBJ1-5,TRBV15,-,TGTGCCACCAGCTCCCGGTCTCAGCCCCAGCATTTT,CATSSRSQPQHF
-,TRBJ1-2,TRBV15,TRBD1,TGTGCCACCAGCCACGACAGGGTCGGCTATGGCTACACCTTC,CATSHDRVGYGYTF
-,TRBJ2-7,TRBV7-8,-,TGTGCCAGCAGCTTAGTTGCATTGGACACTCGCTACGAGCAGTACTTC,CASSLVALDTRYEQYF
-,TRBJ1-2,TRBV9,-,TGTGCCAGCAGCGTGCTGATCGGGTATGGCTACACCTTC,CASSVLIGYGYTF
-,TRBJ1-1,TRBV6-5,-,TGTGCCAGCAGTTACAGAGGCAGTTCGTACACTGAAGCTTTCTTT,CASSYRGSSYTEAFF
-,TRBJ1-1,TRBV20-1,-,TGCAGTGTCCCGAACACTGAAGCTTTCTTT,CSVPNTEAFF
-,TRBJ1-5,TRBV5-1,TRBD1,TGCGCCAGCAGCCCGGGGACAGGGGAGGGCCAGCCCCAGCATTTT,CASSPGTGEGQPQHF
-,TRBJ1-1,TRBV6-5,-,TGTGCCAGCAGTTCTGGTGAGACTGAAGCTTTCTTT,CASSSGETEAFF
-,TRBJ1-2,TRBV9,-,TGTGCCAGCAGCGTAGCGGGACTTACTAACTATGGCTACACCTTC,CASSVAGLTNYGYTF
-,TRBJ1-2,TRBV5-6,-,TGTGCCAGCACCCCTCTGTTACAGGGAGGACGTGGCTACACCTTC,CASTPLLQGGRGYTF
-,TRBJ2-3,TRBV5-1,TRBD1,TGCGCCAGCAGCTTGGGGACAGGGTACACAGATACGCAGTATTTT,CASSLGTGYTDTQYF
-,TRBJ2-2,TRBV10-3,-,TGTGCCATCAGTGAGCGCGCAGGGGCCGGCACCGGGGAGCTGTTTTTT,CAISERAGAGTGELFF
-,TRBJ2-7,TRBV6-1,-,TGTGCCAGCAGTGAATCAGGCAGATACTACGAGCAGTACTTC,CASSESGRYYEQYF
few,TRBJ2-4,TRBV10-3,TRBD2,TGTGCCATCAGTGACAATAGCGGGGGGTTCAAAAACATTCAGTACTTC,CAISDNSGGFKNIQYF
once,TRBJ1-2,TRBV5-1,TRBD1,TGCGCCAGCAGCACGGGACAGACCAACTATGGCTACACCTTC,CASSTGQTNYGYTF
-,TRBJ2-2,TRBV29-1,TRBD2,TGCAGCGTTCTAGCGGGGGGCGGTAACACCGGGGAGCTGTTTTTT,CSVLAGGGNTGELFF
few,TRBJ1-6,TRBV2,-,TGTGCCAGCAGTGAAGCGCCCAGGGAACATTCACCCCTCCACTTT,CASSEAPREHSPLHF
-,TRBJ2-7,TRBV13,TRBD2,TGTGCCAGCAGCTTAGAAGCGGGGAGGAATGAGCAGTACTTC,CASSLEAGRNEQYF
-,TRBJ1-6,TRBV13,TRBD1,TGTGCCAGCAGCTCGGACAGGGGTGCCTCGTCACCCCTCCACTTT,CASSSDRGASSPLHF
-,TRBJ1-5,TRBV28,-,TGTGCCAGCAAGCACAGGGAGGGCAATCAGCCCCAGCATTTT,CASKHREGNQPQHF
-,TRBJ2-2,TRBV5-4,TRBD1,TGTGCCAGCAGCTCGACAGGGTTCGCCGGGGAGCTGTTTTTT,CASSSTGFAGELFF
few,TRBJ1-3,TRBV5-5,-,TGTGCCAGCACCACCATCAGCGGAAACACCATATATTTT,CASTTISGNTIYF
-,TRBJ1-1,TRBV5-4,-,TGTGCCAGCGGCACTCACGGGGGGGACACTGAAGCTTTCTTT,CASGTHGGDTEAFF
few,TRBJ1-4,TRBV2,-,TGTGCCAGCAGTGAATGGGTCCACGGGCTGTTTTTT,CASSEWVHGLFF
-,TRBJ1-1,TRBV5-6,-,TGTGCCAGCAGCTTGGGTGAGGAGGACACTGAAGCTTTCTTT,CASSLGEEDTEAFF
-,TRBJ2-5,TRBV30,TRBD1,TGTGCCTGGAGTACCGGGACAGGGGGCTTATTAAGGGAGACCCAGTACTTC,CAWSTGTGGLLRETQYF
-,TRBJ2-2,TRBV5-4,TRBD1,TGTGCCAGCAGCCCTATACGACAGGGGGCGCTTCTTAGGGAGCTGTTTTTT,CASSPIRQGALLRELFF
-,TRBJ2-5,TRBV4-2,-,TGTGCCAGCAGCCAAGGTAGCACGGAGACCCAGTACTTC,CASSQGSTETQYF
-,TRBJ1-4,TRBV18,-,TGTGCCAGCTCACCACGCTCCGTCGCAACTAATGAAAAACTGTTTTTT,CASSPRSVATNEKLFF